This T cell receptor (beta chain) was identified during a study of T cell responses to AZD1222 COVID-19 vaccine. TCRdb's copy holds only in-frame clones and misses some; the assay was immunoSEQ multiplex PCR. The top ten clones hold around 3.3% of a sample with 90,000 to 120,000 clones, about 92% of them seen once. General study findings and limits: Among AZD1222 vaccinees, only five or six were seropositive at baseline. Spike-specific TCR depth and breadth grew after two AZD1222 doses. Repertoires were obtained solely post-peak T cell response.

Points on this clone: The antigen is unknown. An end of the junction differs from the germline gene, which may be a read error.

This specimen consisted of peripheral blood, obtained on day 0 of MenACWY control vaccination. This receptor was obtained from an adult in good health.

CDR3 sequence reads: CASSQEGGQGGMGVF. The CDR3 nucleotides are TGTGCCAGCAGCCAAGAGGGGGGACAGGGAGGGATGGGTGTTTTC. V is TRBV3-1 (or the pseudogene TRBV3-2) and J is TRBJ2-7; 9 nucleotides line up with TRBD1. Germline V lookup: CDR1 LGHDT, CDR2 YNNKEL (reference sequence). This CDR3 region has 15 residues.